The subject of this entry is one TCR beta chain. This CDR3 has 15 amino acids. In germline, CDR1 is DFQATT, CDR2 SNEGSKA (reference sequence). V shed 3 bases and J shed 5 bases, with 14 bases lying between them. TCRdb reprocessed the RT-PCR reads via MiXCR and lists one record per CDR3 protein. In the table there are 650,000 to 800,000 distinct CDR3 sequences, over 12% of which are singletons. The chain carries TRBV20-1 and TRBJ1-6; tentatively, D is TRBD1 (5 bases). Sequencing was done on a sample of memory CD4+ T cells from blood. This clonotype originated in a female donor in good health, serving as a healthy control. The CDR3 region is CSASVQGRDNSPLHF. The CDR3 nucleotides read TGCAGTGCTAGCGTTCAGGGCCGGGATAATTCACCCCTCCACTTT.